Presented here are 7 T cell receptor beta chains from one specimen sequenced in a study of Ad26.COV2.S vaccination and SARS-CoV-2 variants. This table comes from immunoSEQ multiplex PCR, and its TCRdb copy is limited to in-frame clones, with some not included. The sample lists 250,000 or so clones, around 88% occurring once. Stated treatment: some 20 received Ad26.COV2.S at low or high dose, single or two shots; about five received placebo; per-sample allocation not given. Samples came from day 63 after the first vaccine or placebo injection. Sequences were derived from peripheral blood, sampled in a trial of Ad26.COV2.S vaccine versus placebo. All receptors come from a person between 18 and 65 years old who received the Ad26.COV2.S COVID-19 vaccine or a placebo.

The sample holds one count of this clone. The gene calls are TRBV4-2 and TRBJ1-5; D is ambiguous. The length of the CDR3 is 16 residues. Looked up from germline, CDR1 is LGHNA and CDR2 is YNFKEQ. V gave up 1 base and J gave up 5 bases, with 15 bases separating them. In nucleotides, the CDR3 is TGTGCCAGCAGCCAAGGGCCGGAGGGAACAGATCAGCCCCAGCATTTT. It translates to CASSQGPEGTDQPQHF.

The chain has TRBV18 and TRBJ1-6; D is unresolved. CDR3 length equals 16 residues. The germline V and J ends were trimmed by 2 bases and 4 bases, with 12 bases remaining between them. CDR1 KGHSH and CDR2 LQKENI come from the germline V gene. The CDR3 reads CASSPVGPLYNSPLHF. For the CDR3, the DNA is TGTGCCAGCTCACCAGTCGGTCCCCTTTATAATTCACCCCTCCACTTT. Full variable domain (missing parts from reference TRBV18 and TRBJ1-6): NAGVMQNPRHLVRRRGQEARLRCSPMKGHSHVYWYRQLPEEGLKFMVYLQKENIIDESGMPKERFSAEFPKEGPSILRIQQVVRGDSAAYFCASSPVGPLYNSPLHFGNGTRLTVT.

The rearrangement uses TRBV3-1 (or the pseudogene TRBV3-2) and TRBJ1-5; D is undetermined. CDR3 length: 14 residues. The V gene's germline CDR1 is LGHDT and CDR2 YNNKEL (reference sequence). Trimming cost V 4 bases and J 6 bases, with 13 bases left between them. CDR3 loop: CASSLCGSIQPQHF. CDR3 in DNA: TGTGCCAGCAGCCTATGCGGGTCTATTCAGCCCCAGCATTTT.

The chain joins TRBV27 to TRBJ1-5; TRBD1 might be the D (5 bases). The ends were cut back, 5 bases at V and 7 bases at J, with 9 bases in the middle. Per germline, CDR1 MNHEY and CDR2 SMNVEV (reference sequence). This CDR3 has 12 residues. DNA of the CDR3: TGTGCCAGCAGTCCCCCAGGGCAGCCCCAGCATTTT. This translates into CASSPPGQPQHF.

This clone was counted once. The rearrangement joins TRBV12-5 to TRBJ2-1; 7 nucleotides match TRBD2. J was trimmed by 2 bases and V by 2 bases; bases with no gene match: 3. The CDR3 is made up of 15 amino acids. CDR1 and CDR2 (germline): LGHNT, FRNRAP. CDR3 protein: CASGLLAGAYNEQFF. The CDR3 nucleotides read TGTGCTAGTGGTTTGTTGGCGGGGGCCTACAATGAGCAGTTCTTC.

The chain recombines TRBV18 with TRBJ1-5, with a possible D match to TRBD1 (5 bases). Trimming cost V 2 bases and J 2 bases, with 13 bases left between them. The germline V gene has CDR1 KGHSH and CDR2 LQKENI. The CDR3 is 16 residues long. The CDR3 reads CASSPSGAGRNQPQHF. The DNA for the CDR3 is TGTGCCAGCTCACCAAGTGGGGCAGGGCGCAATCAGCCCCAGCATTTT.

The rearrangement joins TRBV19 to TRBJ2-5; either TRBD1 or TRBD2 may fit D (6 bases each). The CDR3 runs to 15 residues. Trimming shortened V by 2 bases and J by 8 bases, and 18 bases separated the two germline ends. CDR1 and CDR2 from the germline V gene are LNHDA and SQIVND (reference sequence). The CDR3 nucleotides read TGTGCCAGTAGTATAAAGGGGGGAAGGCGGGGAACCCAGTACTTC. This sequence encodes CASSIKGGRRGTQYF.